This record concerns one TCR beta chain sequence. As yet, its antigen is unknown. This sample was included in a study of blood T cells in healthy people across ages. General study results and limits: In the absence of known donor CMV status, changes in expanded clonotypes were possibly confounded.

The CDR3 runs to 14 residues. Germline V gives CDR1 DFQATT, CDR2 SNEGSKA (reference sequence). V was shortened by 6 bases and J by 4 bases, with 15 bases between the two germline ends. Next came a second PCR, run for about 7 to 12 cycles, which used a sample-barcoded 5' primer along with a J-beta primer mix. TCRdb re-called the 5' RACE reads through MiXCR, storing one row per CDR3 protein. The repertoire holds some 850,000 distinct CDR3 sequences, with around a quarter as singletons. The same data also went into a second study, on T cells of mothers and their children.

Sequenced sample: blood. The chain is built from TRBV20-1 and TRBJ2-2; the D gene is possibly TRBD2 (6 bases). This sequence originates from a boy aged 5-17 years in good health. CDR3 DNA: TGCAGTGCCCCGACTAGTTCGAGCACCGGGGAGCTGTTTTTT. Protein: CSAPTSSSTGELFF.